A selection of T cell receptor beta chains follows, all from one sample in a study of shared clonotypes between healthy human individuals. Sequenced by immunoSEQ multiplex PCR; TCRdb stores in-frame clones only, minus some. Seen here are 2 million to 2.5 million clones, around 93% observed once, and the top ten hold 0.3% to 0.4%. Sequencing was done on a sample of naive CD4+ T cells from PBMCs. These receptors all stem from a man between 18 and 29 years old in good health. Some clones in this sample may be carry-over from other donors' samples. Both conserved end residues are part of each CDR3. Each record gives: J gene, D gene, V gene, CDR3 protein. The D gene is left open where the match is weak.

j_gene: TRBJ2-7
d_gene: TRBD2
v_gene: TRBV11-2
CDR3aa: CASSLAFSWGLAGGDEQYF

j_gene: TRBJ2-7
d_gene: TRBD2
v_gene: TRBV28
CDR3aa: CANSYPGLAGTYEQYF

j_gene: TRBJ1-3
d_gene: .
v_gene: TRBV5-1
CDR3aa: CASSLESSSGNTIYF

j_gene: TRBJ1-2
d_gene: .
v_gene: TRBV5-6
CDR3aa: CASSLWGLGQVVNYGYTF

j_gene: TRBJ1-5
d_gene: .
v_gene: TRBV19
CDR3aa: CASSTETYRVYQPQHF

j_gene: TRBJ2-2
d_gene: TRBD2
v_gene: TRBV5-1
CDR3aa: CASSLWTSGRRTGELFF

j_gene: TRBJ1-4
d_gene: .
v_gene: TRBV1
CDR3aa: CTSSQTGGLSEKLFF

j_gene: TRBJ2-1
d_gene: TRBD2
v_gene: TRBV7-3
CDR3aa: CASSLNTGLAGSDEQFF

j_gene: TRBJ1-1
d_gene: .
v_gene: TRBV6-1
CDR3aa: CASLRTAEAFF

j_gene: TRBJ1-2
d_gene: .
v_gene: TRBV6-9
CDR3aa: CASSSGRGYGYTF